This passage covers 28 T cell receptor beta chains from one sample sequenced in a study of a mutant IDH1 vaccine in newly diagnosed glioma. Generated by immunoSEQ multiplex PCR, the TCRdb table keeps only in-frame clones and is missing some. The table includes roughly 49,000 clones, roughly 92% detected once. Time point reported: week 35, safety follow-up. Vaccination comprised doses that each held 300 ug of mutant IDH1 20-mer peptide, plus topical imiquimod. Their cognate antigens are unknown. The sample was PBMCs, taken from a glioma patient whose treatment included an IDH1 peptide vaccine. The receptors originated from a man aged 45-65 years with glioma.

The V call is TRBV27, the J call TRBJ2-7; tentative D call: TRBD2 (5 bases). The CDR3 spans 14 residues. Germline loops: CDR1 MNHEY, CDR2 SMNVEV (reference sequence). V lost 3 bases and J 2 bases, leaving 11 bases between the germline ends. The CDR3 sequence is CASSFLRGTYEQYF. The CDR3 bases are TGTGCCAGCAGTTTTTTGAGAGGGACCTACGAGCAGTACTTC.

The DNA for the CDR3 is TGTGCCAGCAGCCACCCGGACACCCTTAGGGAGACCCAGTACTTC. Amino acid sequence: CASSHPDTLRETQYF. This chain uses TRBV4-2 with TRBJ2-5; perhaps TRBD1 as D (5 bases). The CDR3 totals 15 residues. Trimming stripped 3 bases from V and 5 bases from J, with 16 bases between. CDR1 and CDR2 from the germline V gene are LGHNA and YNFKEQ.

The chain joins TRBV9 to TRBJ2-3; D uncertain. V was pared by 1 base and J by 3 bases, with 9 bases between. Germline values: CDR1 SGDLS, CDR2 YYNGEE. The CDR3 totals 14 residues. CDR3 nucleotides: TGTGCCAGCAGCGTAATTGCGGTAACAGATACGCAGTATTTT. Translated: CASSVIAVTDTQYF. Looking up the rest from reference TRBV9 and TRBJ2-3 gives the full variable domain: DSGVTQTPKHLITATGQRVTLRCSPRSGDLSVYWYQQSLDQGLQFLIQYYNGEERAKGNILERFSAQQFPDLHSELNLSSLELGDSALYFCASSVIAVTDTQYFGPGTRLTVL.

The CDR3 nucleotides are TGTGCCAGTAGTATCGATACAGGAACCTACGAGCAGTACTTC. This translates into CASSIDTGTYEQYF. The V and J genes are TRBV19 and TRBJ2-7; D possibly corresponds to TRBD1 (5 bases). Germline V gives CDR1 LNHDA, CDR2 SQIVND (reference sequence). The germline V and J ends were trimmed by 3 bases and 2 bases, with 11 bases remaining between them. This CDR3 has 14 amino acids.

V usage is TRBV5-1 and J usage is TRBJ2-7; 8 nucleotides line up with TRBD2. Germline-derived CDR1 and CDR2 are SGHRS and YFSETQ. Trimming at V came to 4 bases and at J to 0 bases, leaving 6 bases not matched to a gene. This CDR3 has 15 residues. The CDR3 DNA sequence: TGCGCCAGCAGCCCGCGGGGGGACATCTCCTACGAGCAGTACTTC. It is translated as CASSPRGDISYEQYF.

A word on this clone: An end of the junction differs from the germline gene, which may be a read error. The V gene is TRBV7-7, the J gene TRBJ2-5, with a tentative D call TRBD2 (5 bases). Looked up from germline, CDR1 is SSHAT and CDR2 is FNYEAQ (reference sequence). The CDR3 spans 14 residues. CDR3 in amino acids: CASSLAPAGKTQYF. The CDR3 DNA reads TGTGCTAGCAGCTTAGCGCCGGCGGGCAAGACCCAGTACTTC.

V and J are TRBV29-1 and TRBJ2-7; 13 bases line up with TRBD2. The germline gives CDR1 SQVTM, CDR2 ANQGSEA. V was clipped by 7 bases and J by 9 bases; unmatched bases: 6. This CDR3 is built from 12 residues. CDR3 in amino acids: CSAGTSGVAQYF. The CDR3 nucleotides are TGCAGCGCCGGGACTAGCGGGGTGGCGCAGTACTTC.

The rearrangement links TRBV9 to TRBJ2-7; 11 nucleotides align to TRBD2. Germline V gene sequence: CDR1 SGDLS, CDR2 YYNGEE. Trimming cost V 2 bases and J 5 bases; bases outside gene matches: 6. This CDR3 has 15 amino acids. CDR3 sequence (DNA): TGTGCCAGCAGCGTGACTAGCGGGACAGCTCACGAGCAGTACTTC. Its translation: CASSVTSGTAHEQYF.

The chain employs TRBV19 and TRBJ2-3; 9 bases align to TRBD2. Germline lookup yields CDR1 LNHDA and CDR2 SQIVND (reference sequence). The J segment lost 1 base and the V segment lost 3 bases, leaving 5 bases of the junction unmatched. The CDR3 runs to 16 residues. The CDR3 loop is CASSMASGARTDTQYF. In DNA form, the CDR3 reads TGTGCCAGTAGTATGGCTAGCGGGGCCCGCACAGATACGCAGTATTTT.

CDR3 sequence reads: CASSQTPGGGAGDTQYF. The CDR3 DNA sequence: TGCGCCAGCAGCCAGACCCCTGGCGGGGGGGCGGGGGATACGCAGTATTTT. The chain recombines TRBV4-1 with TRBJ2-3, with 9 bases lining up with TRBD2. The CDR3 length is 17 residues. Germline loops: CDR1 MGHRA, CDR2 YSYEKL. Trimming at V came to 3 bases and at J to 6 bases, leaving 13 bases not matched to a gene.

The V gene is TRBV29-1, the J gene TRBJ2-5; tentative D call: TRBD1 (6 bases). The germline V gene has CDR1 SQVTM and CDR2 ANQGSEA. The germline V and J ends were trimmed by 4 bases and 3 bases, with 18 bases remaining between them. The CDR3 runs 15 residues. CDR3 amino acids: CSVAFPGHRKETQYF. CDR3 nucleotides: TGCAGCGTTGCATTTCCGGGACATCGGAAAGAGACCCAGTACTTC.

The V and J genes are TRBV2 and TRBJ1-4; tentative D call: TRBD1 (5 bases). Germline V CDR1 and CDR2: SNHLY, FYNNEI. The V end lost 8 bases, the J end lost 8 bases, and 12 bases lay between the germline ends. The CDR3 length is 12 residues. DNA for the CDR3: TGTGCCAGCGTGCGGGACGGGGAAAAACTGTTTTTT. Translated, it gives CASVRDGEKLFF.

The chain carries TRBV5-1 and TRBJ1-3; D perhaps matches TRBD1 (5 bases). Trimming took off 2 bases at V and 3 bases at J, with 9 bases between the two ends. This CDR3 comprises 14 residues. Germline V gene data show CDR1 as SGHRS and CDR2 as YFSETQ. The CDR3 DNA sequence: TGCGCCAGCAGCTTCGGGGGGATTGGAAACACCATATATTTT. This gives the protein CASSFGGIGNTIYF. Full variable domain (rest looked up from reference TRBV5-1 and TRBJ1-3): KAGVTQTPRYLIKTRGQQVTLSCSPISGHRSVSWYQQTPGQGLQFLFEYFSETQRNKGNFPGRFSGRQFSNSRSEMNVSTLELGDSALYLCASSFGGIGNTIYFGEGSWLTVV.

V gene TRBV5-8 combines with J gene TRBJ2-7; D is unresolved. This CDR3 is 15 amino acids long. Between the trimmed V and J ends, which lost 4 bases and 0 bases, there was a span of 14 bases. The V gene's germline CDR1 is SGHTS and CDR2 YDEGEE. The CDR3 is CASSQEARLSYEQYF. The DNA for the CDR3 is TGTGCCAGCAGCCAAGAGGCCAGGCTCTCCTACGAGCAGTACTTC.

The chain employs TRBV6-5 and TRBJ1-5; no reliable D call. The germline V gene has CDR1 MNHEY and CDR2 SVGAGI. V was clipped by 8 bases and J by 0 bases, with 5 bases between them. The CDR3 has 12 residues. The CDR3 region is CASHYSNQPQHF. In nucleotides, the CDR3 is TGTGCCAGCCACTATAGCAATCAGCCCCAGCATTTT.

There are a few counts of this clone. The chain uses TRBV10-3 and TRBJ2-2; 7 bases map to TRBD1. The ends lost 5 bases at V and 4 bases at J; junction bases unmatched: 7. CDR3 length equals 15 residues. The V gene's germline CDR1 is ENHRY and CDR2 SYGVKD. In DNA form, the CDR3 reads TGTGCCATCAGTCTGACAGGGACGGGCACCGGGGAGCTGTTTTTT. This gives the protein CAISLTGTGTGELFF.

The sample holds one count of this clone. V is TRBV30 and J is TRBJ2-7; D possibly corresponds to TRBD1 (5 bases). The CDR3 is 12 residues long. V lost 0 bases and J 2 bases, leaving 5 bases between the germline ends. The germline CDR1 and CDR2 sequences are GTSNPN and SVGIG (reference sequence). CDR3 nucleotide sequence: TGTGCCTGGAGTGTAGGGGCCTACGAGCAGTACTTC. It yields the protein CAWSVGAYEQYF.

Only one count was recorded for this clone. The V call is TRBV5-1, the J call TRBJ2-2; perhaps TRBD1 as D (6 bases). V lost 0 bases and J 4 bases, leaving 7 bases between the germline ends. The CDR3 length is 14 residues. CDR1 is SGHRS and CDR2 is YFSETQ in the germline V gene. CDR3 amino acids: CASSLEGVTGELFF. As DNA, the CDR3 is TGCGCCAGCAGCTTGGAGGGGGTCACCGGGGAGCTGTTTTTT. The full variable domain, in which reference TRBV5-1 and TRBJ2-2 provide the parts outside the CDR3, is KAGVTQTPRYLIKTRGQQVTLSCSPISGHRSVSWYQQTPGQGLQFLFEYFSETQRNKGNFPGRFSGRQFSNSRSEMNVSTLELGDSALYLCASSLEGVTGELFFGEGSRLTVL.

This sequence joins TRBV30 and TRBJ2-3; 12 nucleotides line up with TRBD2. Unmatched junction bases numbered 0, after V lost 1 base and J lost 4 bases. CDR1 and CDR2 from the germline V gene are GTSNPN and SVGIG (reference sequence). The CDR3 is 14 residues long. The CDR3 DNA follows: TGTGCCTGGAGTGGACTAGCGGGAGCAGATACGCAGTATTTT. This codes for CAWSGLAGADTQYF.

The V call is TRBV27, the J call TRBJ1-1, with TRBD1 matching over 7 bases. The length of the CDR3 is 14 residues. Trimming cost V 5 bases and J 7 bases; bases outside gene matches: 10. Germline CDR1 is MNHEY and CDR2 is SMNVEV (reference sequence). This CDR3 is CASSGATYRGEAFF. The CDR3 coding sequence is TGTGCCAGCAGTGGCGCAACCTACAGGGGTGAAGCTTTCTTT.

This chain joins TRBV29-1 and TRBJ2-6; TRBD1 matches at 9 bases. Looked up from germline, CDR1 is SQVTM and CDR2 is ANQGSEA. With 3 bases clipped from V and 4 bases from J, the junction kept 16 bases outside the gene matches. The CDR3 consists of 19 residues. CDR3 sequence reads: CSVDVGTGQLGLGANVLTF. CDR3 nucleotide sequence: TGCAGCGTTGATGTCGGGACAGGGCAGCTCGGACTAGGGGCCAACGTCCTGACTTTC.

This chain links TRBV19 with TRBJ2-6, with D possibly being TRBD2 (6 bases). The CDR3 spans 17 residues. Trimming removed 6 bases from V and 0 bases from J, with 15 bases in between. Germline V lookup: CDR1 LNHDA, CDR2 SQIVND (reference sequence). The CDR3 nucleotides are TGTGCCAGTAGCCCGGACTACTTAGCCTCTGGGGCCAACGTCCTGACTTTC. This gives the protein CASSPDYLASGANVLTF.

For the CDR3, the DNA is TGTGCCAGCAGCTTCGGGGGGCGCGGGGAGACCCAGTACTTC. This encodes CASSFGGRGETQYF. The chain combines TRBV5-4 with TRBJ2-5, with a weak D call TRBD2 (7 bases). The CDR3 contains 14 residues. V was clipped by 2 bases and J by 5 bases, with 13 bases between them. CDR1 is SGHNT, CDR2 YYREEE, per germline (reference sequence).

The V and J genes are TRBV6-6 and TRBJ1-2, with D perhaps TRBD1 (5 bases). Germline V gene data show CDR1 as MNHNY and CDR2 as SVGAGI (reference sequence). With 11 bases removed from V and 8 bases from J, the gap between germline ends came to 24 bases. The CDR3 length is 14 residues. The CDR3 sequence is CAGFSLGAGTGYTF. The CDR3 nucleotides are TGTGCCGGCTTCTCCCTCGGGGCAGGGACCGGCTACACCTTC.

The chain is built from TRBV2 and TRBJ2-1, with 10 bases matching TRBD1. The V segment lost 6 bases and the J segment 7 bases; nucleotides outside the gene matches: 9. Germline V gives CDR1 SNHLY, CDR2 FYNNEI. The CDR3 runs to 15 residues. The CDR3 spells CASRATGGSFNEQFF. The CDR3 nucleotides read TGTGCCAGCAGGGCGACAGGGGGCAGCTTTAATGAGCAGTTCTTC. Full variable domain (remainder filled in from reference TRBV2 and TRBJ2-1): EPEVTQTPSHQVTQMGQEVILRCVPISNHLYFYWYRQILGQKVEFLVSFYNNEISEKSEIFDDQFSVERPDGSNFTLKIRSTKLEDSAMYFCASRATGGSFNEQFFGPGTRLTVL.

This clone has a single count. This chain uses TRBV7-8 with TRBJ1-1; D is unresolved. Trimming took off 1 base at V and 3 bases at J, with 9 bases between the two ends. Germline CDR1 and CDR2: SGHVS and FQNEAQ. CDR3 length: 14 amino acids. The CDR3 coding sequence is TGTGCCAGCAGCTTAGATTGGATCCACACTGAAGCTTTCTTT. Amino acids: CASSLDWIHTEAFF.

J is TRBJ1-4 and V is TRBV28; D is ambiguous. The CDR3 covers 14 residues. The germline V gene has CDR1 MDHEN and CDR2 SYDVKM. Trimming left V 6 bases short and J 8 bases short, with 16 bases between. The CDR3 nucleotides are TGTGCCAGCAGCCGACACGGAGTTTGGGAAAAACTGTTTTTT. It yields the protein CASSRHGVWEKLFF.

V usage is TRBV29-1 and J usage is TRBJ2-5; 10 bases line up with TRBD1. Per the germline V gene, CDR1 is SQVTM and CDR2 is ANQGSEA. With V trimmed by 2 bases and J by 5 bases, 5 bases remained unmatched. The CDR3 extends over 14 amino acids. Here the CDR3 reads CSVESDRGRETQYF. The CDR3 coding sequence is TGCAGCGTTGAAAGCGACAGGGGGCGGGAGACCCAGTACTTC.